One and the same sample provided the 19 T cell receptor beta chains below, sequenced in a study of CD8 T cells in Susac syndrome. Reverse transcription of 0.5 to 1 ug RNA was performed with random hexamers. TCRdb reanalysed the immunoSEQ multiplex PCR reads using MiXCR and keeps one entry per CDR3 protein. The table lists 160,000 or so distinct CDR3 sequences, roughly 95% of them singletons. Sample: CD8+ T cells from PBMCs. Receptors were obtained from a human donor with multiple sclerosis.

This clonotype was seen just once. The chain employs TRBV20-1 and TRBJ1-5, with D uncertain. This CDR3 has 15 residues. Germline assignment: CDR1 DFQATT and CDR2 SNEGSKA (reference sequence). Between the trimmed V and J ends, which lost 0 bases and 0 bases, there was a span of 9 bases. Here the CDR3 reads CSARDRLGSNQPQHF. The CDR3 DNA follows: TGCAGTGCTAGAGACAGACTAGGTAGCAATCAGCCCCAGCATTTT.

The chain carries TRBV5-1 and TRBJ2-7; 11 bases match TRBD2. This CDR3 is built from 15 residues. The V gene's germline CDR1 is SGHRS and CDR2 YFSETQ. V lost 5 bases and J lost 3; bases outside the gene matches: 7. CDR3 residues: CASSPTSGGFYEQYF. The CDR3 DNA follows: TGCGCCAGCAGTCCTACTAGCGGGGGTTTCTACGAGCAGTACTTC.

The gene calls are TRBV7-9 and TRBJ2-1, with D unresolved. The CDR3 spans 15 residues. Trimming left V 4 bases short and J 7 bases short, with 17 bases between. CDR1 is SEHNR and CDR2 is FQNEAQ in the germline V gene (reference sequence). The CDR3 DNA reads as TGTGCCAGCAGCTCACTTAGTATTTCTGGAAATGAGCAGTTCTTC. It encodes CASSSLSISGNEQFF. The full variable domain, its missing parts supplied by reference TRBV7-9 and TRBJ2-1, is DTGVSQNPRHKITKRGQNVTFRCDPISEHNRLYWYRQTLGQGPEFLTYFQNEAQLEKSRLLSDRFSAERPKGSFSTLEIQRTEQGDSAMYLCASSSLSISGNEQFFGPGTRLTVL.

This chain connects TRBV19 to TRBJ2-2; TRBD1 agrees at 9 bases. This CDR3 region has 15 residues. J lost 6 bases, V lost 3 bases, and 5 bases had no gene match. Germline loops: CDR1 LNHDA, CDR2 SQIVND (reference sequence). The CDR3, as DNA: TGTGCCAGTAGTATGGGGACAGGGCCCGCCGGGGAGCTGTTTTTT. This encodes CASSMGTGPAGELFF. Complete variable domain (other parts from reference TRBV19 and TRBJ2-2): DGGITQSPKYLFRKEGQNVTLSCEQNLNHDAMYWYRQDPGQGLRLIYYSQIVNDFQKGDIAEGYSVSREKKESFPLTVTSAQKNPTAFYLCASSMGTGPAGELFFGEGSRLTVL.

CDR3 coding DNA: TGTGCCAGCTCCCGCCCGGGACAGCACAACACTGAAGCTTTCTTT. It translates to CASSRPGQHNTEAFF. The chain has TRBV7-9 and TRBJ1-1; TRBD1 matches 7 bases. V trimming: 8 bases; J trimming: 2 bases; junction bases outside the gene matches: 11. From germline, CDR1 is SEHNR and CDR2 FQNEAQ (reference sequence). The CDR3 sequence is 15 residues long. The full variable domain, its missing parts supplied by reference TRBV7-9 and TRBJ1-1, is DTGVSQNPRHKITKRGQNVTFRCDPISEHNRLYWYRQTLGQGPEFLTYFQNEAQLEKSRLLSDRFSAERPKGSFSTLEIQRTEQGDSAMYLCASSRPGQHNTEAFFGQGTRLTVV.

J is TRBJ2-5 and V is TRBV20-1; TRBD2 matches at 9 bases. The CDR3 runs 16 residues. Germline assignment: CDR1 DFQATT and CDR2 SNEGSKA (reference sequence). The V gene end was trimmed by 4 bases and the J gene end by 5 bases; junction bases not matched to a gene: 14. For the CDR3, the DNA is TGCAGTGCTAACCCCTTAATAGCGGGAGCACAGGAGACCCAGTACTTC. It yields the protein CSANPLIAGAQETQYF.

J is TRBJ2-1 and V is TRBV7-9; no clear D. V was cut by 3 bases and J by 0 bases, with 6 bases left in between. The CDR3 totals 14 residues. The germline CDR1 and CDR2 sequences are SEHNR and FQNEAQ (reference sequence). The CDR3 region is CASSFSSSYNEQFF. For the CDR3, the DNA is TGTGCCAGCAGCTTCTCCAGCTCCTACAATGAGCAGTTCTTC.

The chain has TRBV14 and TRBJ2-1, with D perhaps matching TRBD2 (6 bases). The ends were cut back, 1 base at V and 9 bases at J, with 10 bases in the middle. Germline values: CDR1 SGHDN, CDR2 FVKESK. The CDR3 has 13 amino acids. Here the CDR3 DNA reads TGTGCCAGCAGCCAAGTGAGGGGAGGTGAGCAGTTCTTC. Translation gives CASSQVRGGEQFF.

The genes are TRBV3-1 and TRBJ2-1, with 8 bases lining up with TRBD1. The V gene's germline CDR1 is LGHDT and CDR2 YNNKEL (reference sequence). The CDR3 consists of 17 residues. Trimming took 0 bases from V and 1 from J; bases not matched to a gene: 5. CDR3 amino acids: CASSQDPTGDSYNEQFF. The CDR3 DNA reads TGTGCCAGCAGCCAAGATCCGACAGGGGATTCCTACAATGAGCAGTTCTTC.

This clonotype was counted a single time. The genes are TRBV5-6 and TRBJ1-2, with TRBD1 matching 8 bases. The CDR3 totals 14 residues. The J segment lost 8 bases and the V segment lost 2 bases, leaving 8 bases of the junction unmatched. CDR1 and CDR2 from the germline V gene are SGHDT and YYEEEE. Here the CDR3 reads CASSLGQGARGYTF. CDR3 coding DNA: TGTGCCAGCAGCTTAGGTCAGGGGGCGCGGGGCTACACCTTC.

The chain uses TRBV23-1 and TRBJ1-2, with 10 nucleotides matching TRBD1. TRBV23-1 is an ORF, and what it does is uncertain. V was clipped by 1 base and J by 6 bases; unmatched bases: 2. The CDR3 runs to 14 residues. The CDR3 reads CASSQFDRGHGYTF. For the CDR3, the DNA is TGCGCCAGCAGTCAATTTGACAGGGGGCATGGCTACACCTTC.

V and J are TRBV27 and TRBJ1-5; no firm D call. Deletions cut 5 bases from V and 0 bases from J, with 14 bases between. CDR1 is MNHEY and CDR2 is SMNVEV in the germline V gene (reference sequence). This CDR3 has 16 residues. This chain's CDR3 is CASSHSGLDSNQPQHF. CDR3 in DNA: TGTGCCAGCAGTCATTCCGGGCTAGATAGCAATCAGCCCCAGCATTTT.

This clonotype was recorded only once. The J gene is TRBJ1-2, the V gene TRBV29-1; 10 bases map to TRBD1. The trim removed 6 bases at V and 4 bases at J, leaving 8 bases unmatched. The CDR3 totals 14 residues. From germline, CDR1 is SQVTM and CDR2 ANQGSEA. In DNA form, the CDR3 reads TGCAGCGTGGGGGACAGGGGCACGGGCTATGGCTACACCTTC. This gives the protein CSVGDRGTGYGYTF.

This CDR3 is CASSTNSLNTEAFF. In nucleotides, the CDR3 is TGTGCCAGTAGTACAAACAGCCTGAACACTGAAGCTTTCTTT. V and J are TRBV19 and TRBJ1-1; D uncertain. The germline CDR1 and CDR2 sequences are LNHDA and SQIVND (reference sequence). The CDR3 sequence is 14 residues long. V was cut by 4 bases and J by 0 bases, with 9 bases left in between.

The table lists this clonotype with a few counts. The rearrangement joins TRBV13 to TRBJ2-1; no reliable D call. Germline V gene data show CDR1 as PRHDT and CDR2 as FYEKMQ (reference sequence). Trimming pared 0 bases from V and 2 bases from J, leaving 5 bases between. The CDR3 is 14 residues long. The CDR3 region has the DNA TGTGCCAGCAGCTTAGGTCAGGCCTACAATGAGCAGTTCTTC. The encoded protein is CASSLGQAYNEQFF.

The chain couples TRBV2 to TRBJ1-6; D uncertain. This CDR3 contains 17 residues. Germline CDR1 SNHLY, CDR2 FYNNEI. V was shortened by 0 bases and J by 10 bases, with 19 bases between the two germline ends. The CDR3 DNA is TGTGCCAGCAGTGAAGCGGGAGTAGTAAACCCGGGCTCACCCCTCCACTTT. This gives the protein CASSEAGVVNPGSPLHF.

In its sample, this clonotype was seen once. CDR3 bases: TGTGCCAGCAGCATCCCCGGGACAGATGAAGCTTTCTTT. As protein: CASSIPGTDEAFF. This chain joins TRBV3-1 and TRBJ1-1; 7 bases fit TRBD1. Germline trimming cut 5 bases from V and 7 bases from J; bases unmatched to any gene: 7. Germline V gene data show CDR1 as LGHDT and CDR2 as YNNKEL (reference sequence). This CDR3 contains 13 residues.

This clonotype was counted a single time. The genes are TRBV12-3 or TRBV12-4 and TRBJ2-3; the match to TRBD2 covers 8 bases. The CDR3 totals 15 residues. J lost 4 bases, V lost 3 bases, and 6 bases had no gene match. CDR3 coding DNA: TGTGCCAGCAGTTTGAGCGGGGGTTGGGCAGATACGCAGTATTTT. It translates to CASSLSGGWADTQYF.

This chain links TRBV2 with TRBJ2-1, with 11 bases that match TRBD2. The ends lost 5 bases at V and 5 bases at J; junction bases unmatched: 8. This CDR3 spans 16 amino acids. CDR1 is SNHLY and CDR2 is FYNNEI in the germline V gene. CDR3 sequence reads: CASSLSLAGGNNEQFF. The CDR3 nucleotides read TGTGCCAGCAGTCTTAGCTTAGCGGGAGGGAACAATGAGCAGTTCTTC.